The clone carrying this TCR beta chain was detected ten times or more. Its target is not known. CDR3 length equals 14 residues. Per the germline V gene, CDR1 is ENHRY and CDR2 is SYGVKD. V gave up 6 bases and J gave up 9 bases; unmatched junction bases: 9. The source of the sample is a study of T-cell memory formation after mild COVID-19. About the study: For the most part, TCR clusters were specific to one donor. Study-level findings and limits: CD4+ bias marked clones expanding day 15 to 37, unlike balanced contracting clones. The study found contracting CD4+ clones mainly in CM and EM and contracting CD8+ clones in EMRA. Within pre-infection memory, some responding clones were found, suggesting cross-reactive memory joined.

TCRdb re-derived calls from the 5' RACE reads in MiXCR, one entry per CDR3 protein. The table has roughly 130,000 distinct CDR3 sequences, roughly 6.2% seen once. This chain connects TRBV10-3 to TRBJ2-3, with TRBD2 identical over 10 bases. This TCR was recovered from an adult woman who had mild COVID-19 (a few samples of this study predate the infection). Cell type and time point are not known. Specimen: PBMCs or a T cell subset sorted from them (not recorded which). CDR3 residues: CAISPSGGAGTQYF. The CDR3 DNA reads TGTGCCATCAGCCCCAGCGGGGGGGCGGGGACGCAGTATTTT.